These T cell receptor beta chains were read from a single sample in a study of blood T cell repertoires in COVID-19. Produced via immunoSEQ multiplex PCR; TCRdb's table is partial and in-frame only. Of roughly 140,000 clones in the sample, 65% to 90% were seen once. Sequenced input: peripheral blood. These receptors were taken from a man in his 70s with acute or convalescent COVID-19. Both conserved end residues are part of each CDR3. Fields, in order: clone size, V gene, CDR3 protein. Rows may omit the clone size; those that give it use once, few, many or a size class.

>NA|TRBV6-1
CASSELQGAADTQYF
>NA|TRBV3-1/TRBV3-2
CASSQDGRGGEETQYF
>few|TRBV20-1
CSASPGTGQGNEQFF
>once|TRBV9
CASSVGSGTGTNEQFF
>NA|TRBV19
CASSRAGLYEQYF
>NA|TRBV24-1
CATSADGTGKQYF
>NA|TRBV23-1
CASSPRLPPGRGNDEQYF
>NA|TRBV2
CASSESWAGETQYF
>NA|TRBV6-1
CASSEALGQQYF
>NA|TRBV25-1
CASSASGTGTDTQYF
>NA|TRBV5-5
CASSLDPVTDTQYF
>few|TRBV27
CASSLTSTAGELFF
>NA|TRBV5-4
CASSPGTGYGYTF
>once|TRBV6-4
CASNHIGEMRFISGANVLTF
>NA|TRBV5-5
CASSFGDPGNSPLHF
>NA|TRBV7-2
CASSFSPSSYEQYF
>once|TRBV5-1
CASSLAGQNNEKLFF
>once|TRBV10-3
CAISEGLAGTETQYF
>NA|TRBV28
CASSLYPEQDEQYF
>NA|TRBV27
CASSTLDRPPYEQYF
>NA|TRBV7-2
CASSFETGIPKNIQYF
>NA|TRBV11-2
CASSRGTLAGVYDEQFF
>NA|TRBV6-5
CASSFLPSSDTQYF
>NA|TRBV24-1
CATSKDGGQYF
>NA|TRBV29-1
CSVLRTGGRYEQYF
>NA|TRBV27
CASSFRQGASGANVLTF
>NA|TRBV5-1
CASSAGISGSGGTDTQYF
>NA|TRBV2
CASGTGQGPYEQYF
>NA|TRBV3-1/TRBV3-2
CASSPPRAQPQHF
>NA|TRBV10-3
CASGTGTGYTF
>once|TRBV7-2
CASSRNRGRQPQHF
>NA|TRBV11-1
CASSPRDRGAYEQYF
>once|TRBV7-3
CASSLSGSDGGELFF
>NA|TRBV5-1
CASSTGQPLGEQYF
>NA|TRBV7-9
CASSLGVNYGYTF
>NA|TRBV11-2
CASSSTTSHEQFF
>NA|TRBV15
CATSRARTGNTEAFF
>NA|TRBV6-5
CASSYRVAGSSYEQYF
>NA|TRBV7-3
CASSPQTGGPTDTQYF
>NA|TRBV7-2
CASSPRTSGTDTQYF
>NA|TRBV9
CASSVGGTAEAFF
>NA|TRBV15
CATSRGRGTYEQYF
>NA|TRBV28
CASSSPQGGQETQYF
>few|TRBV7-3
CASSLGEDSPLHF
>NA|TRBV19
CASSNGQGGYGYTF
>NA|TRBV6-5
CASSIRGEGYEQYF
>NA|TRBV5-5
CASSLIQGAGYEQYF
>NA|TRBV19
CASSEGGGPLEQYF
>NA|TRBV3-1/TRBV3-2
CASSLADRNTEAFF
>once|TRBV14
CASSQDANAGNEQFF
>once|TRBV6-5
CASRDLGRQDTQYF
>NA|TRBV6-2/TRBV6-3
CASSRDRVAYEQYF
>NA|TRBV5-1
CASSYTRGVGPYEQYF
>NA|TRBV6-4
CASSREGNTEAFF
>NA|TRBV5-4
CASSAGTGLAGYTF